This T cell receptor (beta chain) was found in a study of blood T cell repertoires in COVID-19. The overall study: COVID-19 samples, acute and convalescent, were from the United States, Italy and Spain. From T cells, B-cell-depleted T cells, or PBMCs came the material, which was cDNA or gDNA.

This CDR3 comprises 14 residues. In germline, CDR1 is MNHEY, CDR2 SVGAGI. Unmatched junction bases numbered 8, after V lost 7 bases and J lost 6 bases. Original methodology: Estimated nucleated cell counts came from reference gene primer amplification. Using immunoSEQ multiplex PCR, the repertoire was profiled, and TCRdb retains in-frame clones only, with some absent. V and J calls plus clone size are reproduced from that table; the DNA served to infer D and trimming. The data contain 350,000 to 550,000 clones, around 88% of them singletons. This TCR came from a woman aged 25 to 39 with acute or convalescent COVID-19. Sequenced: peripheral blood. The chain recombines TRBV6-5 with TRBJ1-5, with TRBD1 matching over 8 bases. The CDR3: CASTLSGGVQPQHF. Written as DNA, the CDR3 is TGTGCCAGCACCTTATCAGGGGGCGTTCAGCCCCAGCATTTT.